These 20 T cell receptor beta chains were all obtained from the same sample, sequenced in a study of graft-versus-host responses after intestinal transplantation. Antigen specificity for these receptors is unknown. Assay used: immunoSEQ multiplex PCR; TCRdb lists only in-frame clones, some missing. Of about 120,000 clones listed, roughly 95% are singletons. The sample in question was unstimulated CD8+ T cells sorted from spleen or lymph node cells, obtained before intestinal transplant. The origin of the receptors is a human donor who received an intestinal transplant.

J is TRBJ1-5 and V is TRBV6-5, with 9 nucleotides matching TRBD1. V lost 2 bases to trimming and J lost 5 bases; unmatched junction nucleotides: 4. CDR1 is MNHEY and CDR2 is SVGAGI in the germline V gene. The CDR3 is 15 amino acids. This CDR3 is CASSYGGQGHQPQHF. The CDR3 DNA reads TGTGCCAGCAGTTACGGGGGACAGGGCCATCAGCCCCAGCATTTT.

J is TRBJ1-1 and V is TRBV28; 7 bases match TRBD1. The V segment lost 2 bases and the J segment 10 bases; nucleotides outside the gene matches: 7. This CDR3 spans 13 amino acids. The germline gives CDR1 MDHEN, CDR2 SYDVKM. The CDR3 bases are TGTGCCAGCAGTTTAGTCCCGGGACAGCTAGCTTTCTTT. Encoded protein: CASSLVPGQLAFF.

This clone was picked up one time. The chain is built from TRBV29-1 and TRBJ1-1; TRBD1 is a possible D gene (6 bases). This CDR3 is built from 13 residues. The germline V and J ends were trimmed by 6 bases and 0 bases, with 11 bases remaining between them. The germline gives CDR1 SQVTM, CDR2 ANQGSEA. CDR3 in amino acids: CSVSGALNTEAFF. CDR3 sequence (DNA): TGCAGCGTCTCAGGGGCCTTGAACACTGAAGCTTTCTTT.

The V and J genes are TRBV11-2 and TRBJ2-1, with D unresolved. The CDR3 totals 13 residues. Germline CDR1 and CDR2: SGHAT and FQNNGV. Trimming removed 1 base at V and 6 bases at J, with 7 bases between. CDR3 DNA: TGTGCCAGCAGCTTAGGATACACCAATGAGCAGTTCTTC. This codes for CASSLGYTNEQFF.

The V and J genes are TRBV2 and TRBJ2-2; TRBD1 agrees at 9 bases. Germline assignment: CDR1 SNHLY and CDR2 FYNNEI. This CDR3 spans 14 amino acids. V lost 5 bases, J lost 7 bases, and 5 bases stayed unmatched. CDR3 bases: TGTGCCAGCAGTCCGGACAGGGGAGGCGGGGAGCTGTTTTTT. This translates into CASSPDRGGGELFF.

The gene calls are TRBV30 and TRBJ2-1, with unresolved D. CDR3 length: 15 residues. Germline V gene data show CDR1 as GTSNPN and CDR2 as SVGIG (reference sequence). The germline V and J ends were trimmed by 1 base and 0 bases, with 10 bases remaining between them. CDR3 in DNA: TGTGCCTGGAGTGACAGATATGGCTCCTACAATGAGCAGTTCTTC. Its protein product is CAWSDRYGSYNEQFF.

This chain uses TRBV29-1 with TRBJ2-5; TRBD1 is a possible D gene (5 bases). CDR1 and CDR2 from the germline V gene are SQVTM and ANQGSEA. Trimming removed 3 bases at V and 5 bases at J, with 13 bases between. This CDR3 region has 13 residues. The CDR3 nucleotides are TGCAGCGTTGAGCAGGGTCTGATCGAGACCCAGTACTTC. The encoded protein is CSVEQGLIETQYF. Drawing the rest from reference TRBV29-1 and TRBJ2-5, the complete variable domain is SAVISQKPSRDICQRGTSLTIQCQVDSQVTMMFWYRQQPGQSLTLIATANQGSEATYESGFVIDKFPISRPNLTFSTLTVSNMSPEDSSIYLCSVEQGLIETQYFGPGTRLLVL.

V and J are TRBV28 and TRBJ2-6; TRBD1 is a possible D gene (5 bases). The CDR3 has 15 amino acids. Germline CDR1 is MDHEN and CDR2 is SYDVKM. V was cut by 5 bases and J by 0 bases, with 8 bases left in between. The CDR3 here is CASSADISGANVLTF. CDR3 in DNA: TGTGCCAGCAGTGCGGACATCTCTGGGGCCAACGTCCTGACTTTC.

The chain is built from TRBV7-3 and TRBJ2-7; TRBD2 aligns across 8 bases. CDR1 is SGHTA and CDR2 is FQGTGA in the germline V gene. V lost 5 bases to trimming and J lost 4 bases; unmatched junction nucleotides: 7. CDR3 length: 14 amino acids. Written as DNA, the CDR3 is TGTGCCAGCAGCCTCAGCGGGAGCCCTTACGAGCAGTACTTC. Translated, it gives CASSLSGSPYEQYF.

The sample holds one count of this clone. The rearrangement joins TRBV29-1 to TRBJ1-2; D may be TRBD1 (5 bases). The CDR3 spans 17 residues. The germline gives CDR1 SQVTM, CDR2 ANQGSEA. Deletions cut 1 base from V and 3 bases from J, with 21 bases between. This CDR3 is CSVEAESSLRGDYGYTF. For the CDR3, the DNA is TGCAGCGTTGAAGCGGAATCCTCCCTCAGAGGGGACTATGGCTACACCTTC.

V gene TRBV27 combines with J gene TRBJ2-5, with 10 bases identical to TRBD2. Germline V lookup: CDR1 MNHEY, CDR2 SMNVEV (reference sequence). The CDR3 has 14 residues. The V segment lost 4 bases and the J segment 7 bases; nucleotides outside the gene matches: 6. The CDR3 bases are TGTGCCAGCAGTTCCCTAGCGGGAGACGGGACCCAGTACTTC. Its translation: CASSSLAGDGTQYF.

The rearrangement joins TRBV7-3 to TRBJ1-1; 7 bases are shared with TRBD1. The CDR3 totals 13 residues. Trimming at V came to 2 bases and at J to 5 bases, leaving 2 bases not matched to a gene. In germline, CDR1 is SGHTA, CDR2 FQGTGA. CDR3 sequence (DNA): TGTGCCAGCAGCTTATACAGGGGTACTGAAGCTTTCTTT. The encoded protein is CASSLYRGTEAFF.

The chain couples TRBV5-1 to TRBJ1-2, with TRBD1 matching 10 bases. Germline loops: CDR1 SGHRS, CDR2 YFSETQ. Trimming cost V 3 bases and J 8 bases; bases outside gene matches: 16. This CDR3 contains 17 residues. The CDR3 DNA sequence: TGCGCCAGCAGCTCCCCGGGACAGGGGTTCGCCACGACGGGCTACACCTTC. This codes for CASSSPGQGFATTGYTF.

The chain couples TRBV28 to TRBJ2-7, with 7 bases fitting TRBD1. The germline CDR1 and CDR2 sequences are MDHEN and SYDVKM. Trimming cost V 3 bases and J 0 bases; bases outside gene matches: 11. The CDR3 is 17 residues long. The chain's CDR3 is CASSFGTDGTLSYEQYF. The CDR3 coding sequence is TGTGCCAGCAGTTTCGGGACAGACGGGACGCTCTCCTACGAGCAGTACTTC.

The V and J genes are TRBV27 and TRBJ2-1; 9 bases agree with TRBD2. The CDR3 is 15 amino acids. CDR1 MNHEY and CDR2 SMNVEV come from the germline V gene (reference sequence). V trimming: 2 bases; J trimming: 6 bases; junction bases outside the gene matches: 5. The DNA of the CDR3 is TGTGCCAGCAGTTTAGAGGGACTAGCCCTCAATGAGCAGTTCTTC. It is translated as CASSLEGLALNEQFF.

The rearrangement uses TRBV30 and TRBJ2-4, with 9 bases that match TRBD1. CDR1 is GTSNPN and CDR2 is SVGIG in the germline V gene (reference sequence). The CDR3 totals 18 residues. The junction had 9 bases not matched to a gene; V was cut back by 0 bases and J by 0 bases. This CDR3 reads CAWSVTGTGSLAKNIQYF. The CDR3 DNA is TGTGCCTGGAGTGTGACAGGGACAGGGAGCCTAGCCAAAAACATTCAGTACTTC.

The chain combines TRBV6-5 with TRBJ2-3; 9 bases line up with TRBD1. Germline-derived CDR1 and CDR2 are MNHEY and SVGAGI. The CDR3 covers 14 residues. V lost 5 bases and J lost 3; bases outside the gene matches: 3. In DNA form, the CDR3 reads TGTGCCAGCAGTCCGGGACAGGGAACAGATACGCAGTATTTT. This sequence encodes CASSPGQGTDTQYF.

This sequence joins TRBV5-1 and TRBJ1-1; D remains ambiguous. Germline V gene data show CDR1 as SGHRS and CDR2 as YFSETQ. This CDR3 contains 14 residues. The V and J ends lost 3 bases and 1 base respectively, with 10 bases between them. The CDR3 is CASSSSPGNTEAFF. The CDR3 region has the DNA TGCGCCAGCAGCTCATCCCCCGGGAACACTGAAGCTTTCTTT.

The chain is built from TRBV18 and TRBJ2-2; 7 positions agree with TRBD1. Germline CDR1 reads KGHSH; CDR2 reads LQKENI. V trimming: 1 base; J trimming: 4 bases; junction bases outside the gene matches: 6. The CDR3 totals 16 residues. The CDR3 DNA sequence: TGTGCCAGCTCACCACAGGGGGCGCAGCGCACCGGGGAGCTGTTTTTT. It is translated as CASSPQGAQRTGELFF.

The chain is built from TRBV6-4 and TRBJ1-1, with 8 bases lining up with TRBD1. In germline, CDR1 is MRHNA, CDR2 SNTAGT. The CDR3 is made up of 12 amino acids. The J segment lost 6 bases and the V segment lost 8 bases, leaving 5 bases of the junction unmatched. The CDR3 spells CASVHRGSEAFF. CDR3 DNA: TGTGCCAGCGTCCACAGGGGGTCTGAAGCTTTCTTT.